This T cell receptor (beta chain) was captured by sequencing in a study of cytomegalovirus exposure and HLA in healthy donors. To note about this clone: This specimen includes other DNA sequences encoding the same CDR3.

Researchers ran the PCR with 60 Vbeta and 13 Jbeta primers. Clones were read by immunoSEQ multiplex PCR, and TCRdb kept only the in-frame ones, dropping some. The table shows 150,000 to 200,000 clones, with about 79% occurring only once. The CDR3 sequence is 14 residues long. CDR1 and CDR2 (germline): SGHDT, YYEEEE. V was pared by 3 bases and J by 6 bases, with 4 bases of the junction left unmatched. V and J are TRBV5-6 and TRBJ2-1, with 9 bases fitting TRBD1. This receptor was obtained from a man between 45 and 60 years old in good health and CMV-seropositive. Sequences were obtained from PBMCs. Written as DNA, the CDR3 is TGTGCCAGCAGCTCCGGGACAGGGTTCAATGAGCAGTTCTTC. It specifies CASSSGTGFNEQFF.